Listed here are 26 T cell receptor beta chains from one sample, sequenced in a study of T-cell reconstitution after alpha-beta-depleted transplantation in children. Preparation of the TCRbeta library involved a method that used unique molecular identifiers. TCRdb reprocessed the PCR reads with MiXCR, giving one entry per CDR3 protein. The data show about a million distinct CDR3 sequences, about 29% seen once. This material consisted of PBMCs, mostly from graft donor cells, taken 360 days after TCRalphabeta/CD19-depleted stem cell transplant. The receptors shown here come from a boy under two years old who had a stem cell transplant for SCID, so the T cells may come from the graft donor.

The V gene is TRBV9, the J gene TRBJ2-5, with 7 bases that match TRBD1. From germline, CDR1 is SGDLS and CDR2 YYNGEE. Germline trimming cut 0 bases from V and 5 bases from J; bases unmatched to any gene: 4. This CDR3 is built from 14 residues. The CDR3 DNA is TGTGCCAGCAGCGTAGACGGCAGGGGGGAGACCCAGTACTTC. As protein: CASSVDGRGETQYF.

The CDR3 region is CASSWTSGVADTQYF. The CDR3 DNA follows: TGTGCCAGCAGCTGGACTAGCGGGGTAGCAGATACGCAGTATTTT. The chain recombines TRBV11-1 with TRBJ2-3; 12 bases fit TRBD2. CDR3 length equals 15 residues. Trimming took 4 bases from V and 4 from J; bases not matched to a gene: 3. Germline CDR1 reads SGHAT; CDR2 reads FQDESV (reference sequence).

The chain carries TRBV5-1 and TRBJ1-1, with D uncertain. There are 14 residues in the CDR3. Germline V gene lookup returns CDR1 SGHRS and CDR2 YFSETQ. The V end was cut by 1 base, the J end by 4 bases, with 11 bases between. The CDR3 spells CASSLRTQPTEAFF. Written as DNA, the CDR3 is TGCGCCAGCAGCTTGCGGACCCAGCCCACTGAAGCTTTCTTT. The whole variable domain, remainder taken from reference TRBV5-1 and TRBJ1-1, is KAGVTQTPRYLIKTRGQQVTLSCSPISGHRSVSWYQQTPGQGLQFLFEYFSETQRNKGNFPGRFSGRQFSNSRSEMNVSTLELGDSALYLCASSLRTQPTEAFFGQGTRLTVV.

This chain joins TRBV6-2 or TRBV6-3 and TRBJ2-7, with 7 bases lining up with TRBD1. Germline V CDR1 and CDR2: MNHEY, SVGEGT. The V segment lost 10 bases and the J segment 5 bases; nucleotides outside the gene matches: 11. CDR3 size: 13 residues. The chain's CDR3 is CATRGRSADEQYF. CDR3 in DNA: TGTGCCACGAGGGGGCGATCAGCCGACGAGCAGTACTTC.

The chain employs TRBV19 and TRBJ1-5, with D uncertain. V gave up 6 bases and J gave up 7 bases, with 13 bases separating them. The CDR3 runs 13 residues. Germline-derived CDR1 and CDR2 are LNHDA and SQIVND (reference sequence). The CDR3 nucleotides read TGTGCCAGTAGGGCCGTTCGGGGACAGCCCCAGCATTTT. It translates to CASRAVRGQPQHF. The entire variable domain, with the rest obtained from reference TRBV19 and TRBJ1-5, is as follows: DGGITQSPKYLFRKEGQNVTLSCEQNLNHDAMYWYRQDPGQGLRLIYYSQIVNDFQKGDIAEGYSVSREKKESFPLTVTSAQKNPTAFYLCASRAVRGQPQHFGDGTRLSIL.

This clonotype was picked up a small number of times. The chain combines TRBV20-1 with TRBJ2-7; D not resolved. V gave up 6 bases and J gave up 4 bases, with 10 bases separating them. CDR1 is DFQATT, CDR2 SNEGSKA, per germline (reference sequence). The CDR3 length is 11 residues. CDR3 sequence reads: CSASDGYEQYF. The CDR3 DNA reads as TGCAGTGCCTCCGACGGTTACGAGCAGTACTTC.

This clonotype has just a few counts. The CDR3 here is CASSGFRGLGTQYF. DNA of the CDR3: TGTGCCAGCAGTGGATTCAGGGGGCTTGGGACCCAGTACTTC. This chain uses TRBV6-1 with TRBJ2-5; 8 bases match TRBD1. The CDR3 has 14 amino acids. The junction had 8 bases not matched to a gene; V was cut back by 4 bases and J by 7 bases. Germline V gene sequence: CDR1 MNHNS, CDR2 SASEGT.

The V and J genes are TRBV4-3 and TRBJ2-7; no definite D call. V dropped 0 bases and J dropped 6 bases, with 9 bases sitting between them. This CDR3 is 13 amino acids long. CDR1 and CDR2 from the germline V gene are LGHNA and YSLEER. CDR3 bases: TGCGCCAGCAGCCAAGAGCAAGGTTCCGAGCAGTACTTC. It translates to CASSQEQGSEQYF.

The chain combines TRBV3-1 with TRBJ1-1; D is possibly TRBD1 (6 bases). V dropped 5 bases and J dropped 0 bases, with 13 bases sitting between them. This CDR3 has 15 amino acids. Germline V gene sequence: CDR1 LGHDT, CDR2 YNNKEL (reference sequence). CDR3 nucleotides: TGTGCCAGCAGCACTTTGGGGGCCATGAACACTGAAGCTTTCTTT. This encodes CASSTLGAMNTEAFF.

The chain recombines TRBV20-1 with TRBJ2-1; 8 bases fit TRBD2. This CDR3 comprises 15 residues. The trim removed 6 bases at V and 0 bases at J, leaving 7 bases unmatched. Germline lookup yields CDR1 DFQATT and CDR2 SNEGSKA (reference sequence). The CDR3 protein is CSAPRAGGSYNEQFF. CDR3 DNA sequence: TGCAGTGCCCCCAGGGCGGGGGGCTCCTACAATGAGCAGTTCTTC.

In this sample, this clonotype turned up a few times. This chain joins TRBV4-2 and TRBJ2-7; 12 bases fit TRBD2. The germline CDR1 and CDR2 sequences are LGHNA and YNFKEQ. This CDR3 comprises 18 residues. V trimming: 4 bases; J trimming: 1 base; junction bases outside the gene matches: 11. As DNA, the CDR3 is TGTGCCAGCAGCCGAGACAGGACTAGCGGGGCGAATTCCTACGAGCAGTACTTC. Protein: CASSRDRTSGANSYEQYF.

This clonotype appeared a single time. CDR3 DNA: TGTGCCAGCAGCTTGACAGGGGCGGACAATCAGCCCCAGCATTTT. It codes for CASSLTGADNQPQHF. V usage is TRBV5-4 and J usage is TRBJ1-5, with 7 positions matching TRBD1. CDR3 size: 15 residues. Germline V gene lookup returns CDR1 SGHNT and CDR2 YYREEE (reference sequence). Trimming at V came to 1 base and at J to 3 bases, leaving 4 bases not matched to a gene.

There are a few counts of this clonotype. The chain's CDR3 is CASSFGQANTF. DNA of the CDR3: TGTGCCAGCAGCTTTGGCCAGGCTAACACCTTC. The gene calls are TRBV13 and TRBJ1-2; D is uncertain. Trimming removed 3 bases from V and 12 bases from J, with 11 bases in between. The CDR3 has 11 residues. Looked up from germline, CDR1 is PRHDT and CDR2 is FYEKMQ (reference sequence). The variable domain in full, completed from reference TRBV13 and TRBJ1-2, reads AAGVIQSPRHLIKEKRETATLKCYPIPRHDTVYWYQQGPGQDPQFLISFYEKMQSDKGSIPDRFSAQQFSDYHSELNMSSLELGDSALYFCASSFGQANTFGSGTRLTVV.

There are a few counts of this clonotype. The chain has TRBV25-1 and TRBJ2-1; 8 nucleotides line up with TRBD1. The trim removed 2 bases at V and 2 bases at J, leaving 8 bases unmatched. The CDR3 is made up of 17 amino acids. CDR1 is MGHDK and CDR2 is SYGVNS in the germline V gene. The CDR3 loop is CASSERNAQGAYNEQFF. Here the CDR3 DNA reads TGTGCCAGCAGTGAACGGAATGCACAGGGGGCCTACAATGAGCAGTTCTTC.

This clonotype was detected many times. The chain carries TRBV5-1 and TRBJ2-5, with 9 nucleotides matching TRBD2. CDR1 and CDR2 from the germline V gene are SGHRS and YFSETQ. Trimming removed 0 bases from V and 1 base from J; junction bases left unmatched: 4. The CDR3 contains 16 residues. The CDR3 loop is CASSLAPAGGQETQYF. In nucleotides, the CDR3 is TGCGCCAGCAGCTTGGCGCCAGCGGGGGGCCAAGAGACCCAGTACTTC.

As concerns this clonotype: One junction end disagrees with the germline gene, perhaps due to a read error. CDR3 amino acids: CASSPTRRDIHLDF. CDR3 in DNA: TGTGCCAGCAGCCCCACGCGGAGGGACATTCATCTGGACTTC. The V call is TRBV12-3 or TRBV12-4, the J call TRBJ2-5; D may correspond to TRBD1 or TRBD2 (6 bases each). CDR3 size: 14 residues.

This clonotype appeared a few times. CDR3 nucleotides: TGCAGTGCTAGAGTCGAGGGAAAACCCTACGAGCAGTACTTC. Translated: CSARVEGKPYEQYF. This chain connects TRBV20-1 to TRBJ2-7; D perhaps matches TRBD2 (5 bases). Trimming stripped 1 base from V and 2 bases from J, with 12 bases between. The CDR3 consists of 14 residues. Germline V gives CDR1 DFQATT, CDR2 SNEGSKA (reference sequence).

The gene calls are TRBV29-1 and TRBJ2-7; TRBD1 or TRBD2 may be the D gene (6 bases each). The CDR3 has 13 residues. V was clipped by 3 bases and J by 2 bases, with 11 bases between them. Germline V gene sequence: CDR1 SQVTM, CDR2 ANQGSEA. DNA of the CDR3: TGCAGCGTTGAGGGGGGCGAGACCTACGAGCAGTACTTC. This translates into CSVEGGETYEQYF.

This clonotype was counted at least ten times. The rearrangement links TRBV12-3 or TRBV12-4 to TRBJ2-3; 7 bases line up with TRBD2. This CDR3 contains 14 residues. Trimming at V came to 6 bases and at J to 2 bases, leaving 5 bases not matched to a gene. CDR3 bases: TGTGCCAGCAGGCGGGGGACGGACACAGATACGCAGTATTTT. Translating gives CASRRGTDTDTQYF.

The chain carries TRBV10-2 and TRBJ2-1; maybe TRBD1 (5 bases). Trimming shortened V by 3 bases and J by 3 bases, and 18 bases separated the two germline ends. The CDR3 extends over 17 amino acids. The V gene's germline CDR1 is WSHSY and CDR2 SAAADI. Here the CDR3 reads CASSDGSGKGFYNEQFF. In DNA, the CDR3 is TGCGCCAGCAGTGACGGGTCAGGGAAGGGGTTCTACAATGAGCAGTTCTTC.

The CDR3, as DNA: TGTGCCAGCAGCCTCCGTCAGGGGGCGAGGTATACGCAGTATTTT. It encodes CASSLRQGARYTQYF. This chain uses TRBV7-2 with TRBJ2-3, with 8 bases identical to TRBD1. V lost 5 bases, J lost 7 bases, and 11 bases stayed unmatched. Germline assignment: CDR1 SGHTA and CDR2 FQGNSA. The CDR3 length is 15 residues.

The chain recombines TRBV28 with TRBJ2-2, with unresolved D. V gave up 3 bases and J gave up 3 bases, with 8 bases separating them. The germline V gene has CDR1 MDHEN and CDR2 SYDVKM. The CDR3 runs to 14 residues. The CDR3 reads CASSFPGYTGELFF. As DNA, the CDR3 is TGTGCCAGCAGTTTCCCCGGGTACACCGGGGAGCTGTTTTTT.

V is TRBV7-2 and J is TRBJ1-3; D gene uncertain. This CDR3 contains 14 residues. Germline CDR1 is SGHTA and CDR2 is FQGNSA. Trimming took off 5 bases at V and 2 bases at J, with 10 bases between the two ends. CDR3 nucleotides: TGTGCCAGCAGCCGGACGGTTGCTGGAAACACCATATATTTT. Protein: CASSRTVAGNTIYF.

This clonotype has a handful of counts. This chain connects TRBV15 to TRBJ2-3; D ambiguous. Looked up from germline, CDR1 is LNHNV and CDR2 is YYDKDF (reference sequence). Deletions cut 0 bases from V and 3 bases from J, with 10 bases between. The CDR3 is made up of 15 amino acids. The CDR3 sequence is CATSREARRTDTQYF. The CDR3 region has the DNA TGTGCCACCAGCAGAGAGGCTAGGAGAACAGATACGCAGTATTTT.

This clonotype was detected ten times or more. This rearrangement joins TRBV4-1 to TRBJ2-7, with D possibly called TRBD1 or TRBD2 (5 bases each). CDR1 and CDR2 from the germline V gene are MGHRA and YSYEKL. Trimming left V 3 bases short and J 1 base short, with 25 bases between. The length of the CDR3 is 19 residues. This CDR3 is CASSQVKGPGAALSYEQYF. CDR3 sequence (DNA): TGCGCCAGCAGCCAGGTAAAAGGCCCCGGGGCAGCCTTATCCTACGAGCAGTACTTC.

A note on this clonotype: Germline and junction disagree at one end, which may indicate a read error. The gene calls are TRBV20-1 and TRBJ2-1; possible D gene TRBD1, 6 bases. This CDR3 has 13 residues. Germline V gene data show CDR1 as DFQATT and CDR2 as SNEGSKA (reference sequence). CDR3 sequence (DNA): TGCAGTGCAAGGGGGTCGCCGGCTAATGAGGAGTTCTTC. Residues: CSARGSPANEEFF.